This is a list of T cell receptor beta chains from one sample in a study of T cells after yellow fever vaccination. TCRdb re-called the 5' RACE reads with MiXCR, one entry per CDR3 protein. The sample includes about 170,000 distinct CDR3 sequences, roughly 9.6% seen only once; the top ten take 35% to 40%. This material consisted of CD8+ T cells sorted from PBMCs, taken 15 days after the yellow fever booster vaccination. Receptors originate from a man in his late teens or twenties who received the YFV17D yellow fever vaccine. The CDR3 runs from the conserved cysteine through the conserved F or W.

CDR3: CASSTDLASSGNTIYF
J: TRBJ1-3
V: TRBV28

CDR3: CASSLGRSGNTIYF
J: TRBJ1-3
V: TRBV5-1

CDR3: CASSEYRQLNNEQFF
J: TRBJ2-1
V: TRBV2

CDR3: CASSGGRARFNEQFF
J: TRBJ2-1
V: TRBV4-3

CDR3: CSVERDTEAFF
J: TRBJ1-1
V: TRBV29-1

CDR3: CASSDPLAGGQGEQFF
J: TRBJ2-1
V: TRBV2

CDR3: CASGLVQRGGAPQETQYF
J: TRBJ2-5
V: TRBV12-5

CDR3: CASSLRGLDYNEQFF
J: TRBJ2-1
V: TRBV7-8

CDR3: CASSVATPGPYGYTF
J: TRBJ1-2
V: TRBV9

CDR3: CSVEKGAEQFF
J: TRBJ2-1
V: TRBV29-1

CDR3: CASEAEYSTDTQYF
J: TRBJ2-3
V: TRBV7-9